The entry below describes one T cell receptor (beta chain). Antigen: not known. Method: immunoSEQ multiplex PCR; TCRdb's copy keeps in-frame clones and lacks some. This sample yields approximately 100,000 clones, of which roughly 87% are seen a single time; more than 15% belongs to the top ten. This CDR3 contains 13 residues. In germline, CDR1 is ENHRY, CDR2 SYGVKD. Trimming took 8 bases from V and 7 from J; bases not matched to a gene: 5. These data come from a study of T cell responses to AZD1222 COVID-19 vaccine. The overall study: Samples with a second dose at about 4 or about 12 weeks were pooled together.

Whole-study results and caveats: Only a handful of AZD1222 recipients were seropositive at baseline. Increases in Spike-specific TCR breadth and depth were seen after two AZD1222 doses. Possibly, clonal diversity was underestimated; donors were largely white British and included more females.

V is TRBV10-3 and J is TRBJ2-7, with 13 bases lining up with TRBD2. The sequence was collected from an adult in good health. The specimen was peripheral blood, collected on day 0 of AZD1222 vaccination. CDR3 sequence: CAIRLAGGREQYF. The CDR3 DNA sequence: TGTGCCATCCGACTAGCGGGAGGTCGGGAGCAGTACTTC.